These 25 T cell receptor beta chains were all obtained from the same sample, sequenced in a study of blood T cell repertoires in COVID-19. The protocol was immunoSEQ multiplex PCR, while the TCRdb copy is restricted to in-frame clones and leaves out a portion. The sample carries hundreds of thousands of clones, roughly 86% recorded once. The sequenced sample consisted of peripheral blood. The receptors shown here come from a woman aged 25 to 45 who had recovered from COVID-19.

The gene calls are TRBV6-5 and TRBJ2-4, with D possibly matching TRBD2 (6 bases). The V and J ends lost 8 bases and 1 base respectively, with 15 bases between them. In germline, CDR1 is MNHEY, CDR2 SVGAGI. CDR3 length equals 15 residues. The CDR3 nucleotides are TGTGCCAGCCGAGGCGGGGAGGTCGCCAAAAACATTCAGTACTTC. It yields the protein CASRGGEVAKNIQYF.

CDR3 sequence reads: CASSQDGTTDPAFF. In DNA, the CDR3 is TGTGCCAGCAGCCAAGACGGGACTACCGACCCAGCTTTCTTT. The gene calls are TRBV3-1 (or the pseudogene TRBV3-2) and TRBJ1-1; perhaps TRBD1 as D (5 bases). Germline CDR1 reads LGHDT; CDR2 reads YNNKEL (reference sequence). There are 14 residues in the CDR3. Trimming left V 0 bases short and J 10 bases short, with 15 bases between.

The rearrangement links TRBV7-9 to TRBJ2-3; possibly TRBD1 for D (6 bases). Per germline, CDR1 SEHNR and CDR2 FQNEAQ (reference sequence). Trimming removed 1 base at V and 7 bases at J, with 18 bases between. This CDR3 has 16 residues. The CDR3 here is CASSLVPQGPLHTQYF. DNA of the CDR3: TGTGCCAGCAGCTTAGTTCCACAGGGCCCCTTGCATACGCAGTATTTT. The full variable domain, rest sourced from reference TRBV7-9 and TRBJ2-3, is DTGVSQNPRHKITKRGQNVTFRCDPISEHNRLYWYRQTLGQGPEFLTYFQNEAQLEKSRLLSDRFSAERPKGSFSTLEIQRTEQGDSAMYLCASSLVPQGPLHTQYFGPGTRLTVL.

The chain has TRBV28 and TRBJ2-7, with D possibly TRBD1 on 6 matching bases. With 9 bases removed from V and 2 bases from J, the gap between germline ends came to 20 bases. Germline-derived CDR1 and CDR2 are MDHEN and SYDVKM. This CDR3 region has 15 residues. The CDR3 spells CASNNSKYRAYEQYF. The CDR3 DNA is TGTGCCAGTAATAATTCAAAGTACAGGGCCTACGAGCAGTACTTC.

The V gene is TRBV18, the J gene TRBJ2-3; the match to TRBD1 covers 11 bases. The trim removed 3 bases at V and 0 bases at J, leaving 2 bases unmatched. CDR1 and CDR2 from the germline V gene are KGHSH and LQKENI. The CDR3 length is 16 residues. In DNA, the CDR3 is TGTGCCAGCTCACCCGGGACAGGGGGTAGCACAGATACGCAGTATTTT. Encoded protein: CASSPGTGGSTDTQYF.

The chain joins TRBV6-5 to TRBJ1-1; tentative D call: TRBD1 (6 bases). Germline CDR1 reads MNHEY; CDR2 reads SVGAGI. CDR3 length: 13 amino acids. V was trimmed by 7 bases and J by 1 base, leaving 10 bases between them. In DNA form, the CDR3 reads TGTGCCAGCACTCTGACAGGGAACACTGAAGCTTTCTTT. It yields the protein CASTLTGNTEAFF.

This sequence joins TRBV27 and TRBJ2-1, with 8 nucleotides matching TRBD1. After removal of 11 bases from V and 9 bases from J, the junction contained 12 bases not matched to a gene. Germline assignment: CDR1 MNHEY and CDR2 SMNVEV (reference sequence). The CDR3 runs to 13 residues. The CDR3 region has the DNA TGTGCCTCAGGCTGGACAGGGAAAAGTGAGCAGTTCTTC. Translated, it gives CASGWTGKSEQFF.

As DNA, the CDR3 is TGTGCCAGCAGCGTAGGTCCCCAGGGGGTAGGAGATACGCAGTATTTT. The encoded protein is CASSVGPQGVGDTQYF. This chain joins TRBV9 and TRBJ2-3; 7 bases are shared with TRBD1. The CDR3 length is 16 residues. The germline gives CDR1 SGDLS, CDR2 YYNGEE. V was pared by 0 bases and J by 5 bases, with 9 bases of the junction left unmatched.

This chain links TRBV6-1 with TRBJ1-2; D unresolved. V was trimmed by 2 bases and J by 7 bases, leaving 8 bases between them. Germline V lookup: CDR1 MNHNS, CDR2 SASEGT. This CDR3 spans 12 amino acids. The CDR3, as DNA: TGTGCCAGCAGTGAATCGGTCACTGGCTACACCTTC. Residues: CASSESVTGYTF.

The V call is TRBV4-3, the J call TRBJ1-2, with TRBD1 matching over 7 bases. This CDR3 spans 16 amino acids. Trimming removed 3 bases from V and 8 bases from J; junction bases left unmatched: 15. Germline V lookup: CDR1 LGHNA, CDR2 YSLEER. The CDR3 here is CASSQVVSGGGQGYTF. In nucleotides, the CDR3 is TGCGCCAGCAGCCAGGTCGTCTCGGGAGGGGGCCAAGGCTACACCTTC.

The CDR3 coding sequence is TGTGCCAGCAGTTACTCCGCTAACTCCTACGAGCAGTACTTC. Translated, it gives CASSYSANSYEQYF. V and J are TRBV6-5 and TRBJ2-7; no clear D gene. CDR1 and CDR2 (germline): MNHEY, SVGAGI. The CDR3 runs 14 residues. The V end was cut by 0 bases, the J end by 0 bases, with 6 bases between.

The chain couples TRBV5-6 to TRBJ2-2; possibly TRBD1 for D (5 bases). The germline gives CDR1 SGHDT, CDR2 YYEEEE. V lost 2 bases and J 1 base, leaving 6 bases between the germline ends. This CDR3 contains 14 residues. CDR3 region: CASSFRENTGELFF. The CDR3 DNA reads TGTGCCAGCAGCTTCAGGGAGAACACCGGGGAGCTGTTTTTT.

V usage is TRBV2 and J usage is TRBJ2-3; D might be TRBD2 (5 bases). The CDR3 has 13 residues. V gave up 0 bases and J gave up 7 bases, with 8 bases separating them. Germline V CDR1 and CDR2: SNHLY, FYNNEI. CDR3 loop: CASSEAGVNTQYF. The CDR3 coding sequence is TGTGCCAGCAGTGAAGCGGGAGTGAATACGCAGTATTTT.

CDR3 sequence (DNA): TGTGCCAGCAGCCTTGGGGCCGCACGCTCTGGAAACACCATATATTTT. This sequence encodes CASSLGAARSGNTIYF. The V and J genes are TRBV9 and TRBJ1-3; TRBD1 is a possible D gene (5 bases). The CDR3 has 16 amino acids. CDR1 and CDR2 from the germline V gene are SGDLS and YYNGEE. V lost 4 bases and J 0 bases, leaving 14 bases between the germline ends. The complete variable domain, with remaining parts taken from reference TRBV9 and TRBJ1-3, reads DSGVTQTPKHLITATGQRVTLRCSPRSGDLSVYWYQQSLDQGLQFLIQYYNGEERAKGNILERFSAQQFPDLHSELNLSSLELGDSALYFCASSLGAARSGNTIYFGEGSWLTVV.

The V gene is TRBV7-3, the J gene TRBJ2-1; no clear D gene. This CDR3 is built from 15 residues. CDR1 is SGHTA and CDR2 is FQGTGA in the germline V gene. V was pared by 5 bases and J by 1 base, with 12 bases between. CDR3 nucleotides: TGTGCCAGCAGCCTTTTGGCCCAGTCCTACAATGAGCAGTTCTTC. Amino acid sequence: CASSLLAQSYNEQFF.

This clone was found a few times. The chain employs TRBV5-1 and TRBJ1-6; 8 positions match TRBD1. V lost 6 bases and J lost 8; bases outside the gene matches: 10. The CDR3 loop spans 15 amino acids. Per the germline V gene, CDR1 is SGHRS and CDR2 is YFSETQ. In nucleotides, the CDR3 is TGCGCCAGCACGTCCGGGGACAGGAGCGATTCACCCCTCCACTTT. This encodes CASTSGDRSDSPLHF.

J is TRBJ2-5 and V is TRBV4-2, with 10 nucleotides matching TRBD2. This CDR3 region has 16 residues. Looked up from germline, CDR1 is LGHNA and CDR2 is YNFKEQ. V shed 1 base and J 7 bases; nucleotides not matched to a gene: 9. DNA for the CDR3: TGTGCCAGCAGCCAAGCAATAGCGGGAGGAGAGGGGACCCAGTACTTC. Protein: CASSQAIAGGEGTQYF.

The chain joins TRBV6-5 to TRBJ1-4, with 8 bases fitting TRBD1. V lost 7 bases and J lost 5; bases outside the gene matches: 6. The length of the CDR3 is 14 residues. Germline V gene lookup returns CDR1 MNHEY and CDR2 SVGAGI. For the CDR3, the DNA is TGTGCCAGCAAAAGGACAGGGCCAAATGAAAAACTGTTTTTT. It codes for CASKRTGPNEKLFF.

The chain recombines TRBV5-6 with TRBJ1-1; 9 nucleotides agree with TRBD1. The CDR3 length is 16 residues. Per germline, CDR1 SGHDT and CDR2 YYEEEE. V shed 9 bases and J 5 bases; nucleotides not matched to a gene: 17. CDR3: CATHLRDREIDTEAFF. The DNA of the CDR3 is TGTGCCACCCACCTTAGGGACAGGGAGATCGATACTGAAGCTTTCTTT.

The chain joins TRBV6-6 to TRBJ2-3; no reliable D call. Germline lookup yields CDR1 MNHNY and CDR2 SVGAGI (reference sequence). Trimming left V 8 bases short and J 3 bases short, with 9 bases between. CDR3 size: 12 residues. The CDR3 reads CASLVGTDTQYF. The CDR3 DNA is TGTGCCAGCCTGGTCGGGACAGATACGCAGTATTTT.

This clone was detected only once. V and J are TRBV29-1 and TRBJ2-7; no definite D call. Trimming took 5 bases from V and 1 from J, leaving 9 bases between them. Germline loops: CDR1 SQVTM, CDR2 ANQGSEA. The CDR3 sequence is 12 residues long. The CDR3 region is CSVQLTSYEQYF. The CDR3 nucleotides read TGCAGCGTTCAATTGACTTCCTACGAGCAGTACTTC.

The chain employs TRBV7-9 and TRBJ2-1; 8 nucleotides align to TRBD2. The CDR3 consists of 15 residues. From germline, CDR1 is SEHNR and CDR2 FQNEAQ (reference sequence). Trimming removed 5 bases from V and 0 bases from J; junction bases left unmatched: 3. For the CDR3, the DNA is TGTGCCAGCAGCGGGCTAGCGGGCTCCTACAATGAGCAGTTCTTC. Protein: CASSGLAGSYNEQFF.

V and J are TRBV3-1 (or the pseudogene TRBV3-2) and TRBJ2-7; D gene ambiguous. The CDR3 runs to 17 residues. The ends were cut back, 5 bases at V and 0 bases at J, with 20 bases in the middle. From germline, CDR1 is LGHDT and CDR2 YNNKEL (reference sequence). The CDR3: CASSARQFFRYSYEQYF. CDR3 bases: TGTGCCAGCAGCGCTCGCCAGTTCTTTCGATACTCCTACGAGCAGTACTTC.

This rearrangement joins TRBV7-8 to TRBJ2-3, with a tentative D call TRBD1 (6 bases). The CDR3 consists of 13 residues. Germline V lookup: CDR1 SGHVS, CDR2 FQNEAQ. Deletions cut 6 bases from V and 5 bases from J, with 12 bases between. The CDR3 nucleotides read TGTGCCAGCAGACGGGAAGGGGGAGATACGCAGTATTTT. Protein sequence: CASRREGGDTQYF.

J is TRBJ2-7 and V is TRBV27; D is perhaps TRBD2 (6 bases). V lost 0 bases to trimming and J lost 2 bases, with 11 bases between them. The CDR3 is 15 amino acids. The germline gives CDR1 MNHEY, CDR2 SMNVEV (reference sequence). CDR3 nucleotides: TGTGCCAGCAGTTTATCGGGGGGAACTACCTACGAGCAGTACTTC. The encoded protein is CASSLSGGTTYEQYF.